The rows below give T cell receptor beta chains drawn from one sample of a study of cytomegalovirus exposure and HLA in healthy donors. TCRdb's copy holds only in-frame clones and misses some; the assay was immunoSEQ multiplex PCR. The sample comprises about 140,000 clones, approximately 71% of which are singletons, and approximately 5% rests with the top ten. The sample comprised PBMCs. All receptors derive from a woman between 45 and 65 years old in good health and CMV-seronegative. CDR3s include the opening cysteine and the closing phenylalanine or tryptophan. The order of the fields is V gene, D gene, J gene, clone size, CDR3 protein, CDR3 DNA. A D gene is named only where the DNA matches it firmly. Some rows have no size entry. The others give once, few or many, or a class for an expanded clone.

>TRBV7-2|-|TRBJ1-5|-
CASSLRGGEPQHF
TGTGCCAGCAGCCTCCGGGGGGGGGAGCCCCAGCATTTT
>TRBV2|TRBD1|TRBJ2-2|-
CASSGTGRTGELFF
TGTGCCAGCAGCGGGACAGGGAGAACCGGGGAGCTGTTTTTT
>TRBV5-4|-|TRBJ1-1|-
CASSLTRNTEAFF
TGTGCCAGCAGCTTGACGAGGAACACTGAAGCTTTCTTT
>TRBV30|-|TRBJ2-1|-
CAWSATQWNEQFF
TGTGCCTGGAGTGCAACCCAGTGGAATGAGCAGTTCTTC
>TRBV6-5|TRBD1|TRBJ1-1|-
CASSVLQGGISEAFF
TGTGCCAGCAGTGTACTACAGGGGGGGATTTCTGAAGCTTTCTTT
>TRBV7-2|TRBD1|TRBJ1-3|few
CASSWDRGGNTIYF
TGTGCCAGCAGCTGGGACAGGGGAGGAAACACCATATATTTT
>TRBV19|-|TRBJ2-2|-
CASSKYRPQIRTGELFF
TGTGCCAGTAGTAAATACAGACCCCAGATCAGAACCGGGGAGCTGTTTTTT
>TRBV5-1|-|TRBJ1-1|few
CASSSDRTDQNTEAFF
TGCGCCAGCAGCTCAGATCGGACAGACCAGAACACTGAAGCTTTCTTT
>TRBV11-3|-|TRBJ1-1|-
CASSSQGTEAFF
TGTGCCAGCAGCTCCCAGGGCACTGAAGCTTTCTTT
>TRBV2|TRBD2|TRBJ2-7|-
CASRAGAYEQYF
TGTGCCAGTCGGGCGGGGGCCTACGAGCAGTACTTC
>TRBV21-1|-|TRBJ2-3|-
CARVLVTDTQYF
TGTGCCAGGGTGCTAGTCACAGATACGCAGTATTTT
>TRBV18|-|TRBJ1-2|many
CASSLGLFYGYTF
TGTGCCAGCTCACTGGGACTGTTCTATGGCTACACCTTC
>TRBV7-9|-|TRBJ1-2|-
CASSSTGFGYTF
TGTGCCAGCAGCTCCACAGGGTTCGGCTACACCTTC
>TRBV19|TRBD1|TRBJ2-1|-
CASEDRVNNEQFF
TGTGCCAGCGAGGACAGGGTTAACAATGAGCAGTTCTTC
>TRBV15|TRBD1|TRBJ1-5|-
CATSLDRGQQPQHF
TGTGCCACCAGCCTGGACAGGGGCCAACAGCCCCAGCATTTT
>TRBV5-8|-|TRBJ1-5|-
CASSTGGFSNQPQHF
TGTGCCAGCAGCACTGGAGGGTTCAGCAATCAGCCCCAGCATTTT
>TRBV29-1|TRBD2|TRBJ2-1|few
CSVQTSGSYNEQFF
TGCAGCGTCCAGACTAGCGGGAGCTACAATGAGCAGTTCTTC
>TRBV4-2|TRBD1|TRBJ1-1|few
CASSHGQEVNTEAFF
TGTGCCAGCAGCCACGGACAGGAAGTGAACACTGAAGCTTTCTTT
>TRBV29-1|-|TRBJ2-5|-
CSVGFEKETQYF
TGCAGCGTTGGTTTCGAGAAAGAGACCCAGTACTTC
>TRBV28|TRBD1|TRBJ1-4|-
CASRSGQAQTNEKLFF
TGTGCCAGCAGGTCGGGACAGGCGCAAACTAATGAAAAACTGTTTTTT
>TRBV4-1|-|TRBJ2-5|-
CASSPRGGGIETQYF
TGCGCCAGCAGTCCCCGAGGTGGGGGGATAGAGACCCAGTACTTC
>TRBV27|-|TRBJ1-1|-
CASISGWTATEAFF
TGTGCCAGCATTTCGGGTTGGACAGCCACTGAAGCTTTCTTT
>TRBV7-9|TRBD2|TRBJ2-3|few
CASRLSGGEDTQYF
TGTGCCAGCAGACTTAGCGGGGGGGAAGATACGCAGTATTTT
>TRBV10-3|-|TRBJ1-1|-
CAISGAGAETEAFF
TGTGCCATCAGTGGGGCGGGGGCCGAGACTGAAGCTTTCTTT